The rows below give T cell receptor beta chains drawn from one sample of a study of cytomegalovirus exposure and HLA in healthy donors. Profiling relied on immunoSEQ multiplex PCR, and the TCRdb table lists in-frame clones only, not all of them. The table shows about 44,000 clones, with 93% occurring only once. Sequencing was performed on PBMCs. These receptors were obtained from a woman aged 18-35 years in good health and CMV-seronegative. Each CDR3 is given with its conserved first and last residue. D genes are given only for firm matches. Clone sizes are given selectively: once, few, many, or a class where the clone is expanded.

clone_size d_call j_call v_call cdr3_aa cdr3_nt
. TRBD1 TRBJ1-2 TRBV19 CATRQGVFYGYTF TGTGCCACCCGACAGGGGGTATTCTATGGCTACACCTTC
. . TRBJ1-1 TRBV6-6 CASRRGRVTEAFF TGTGCCAGCAGAAGGGGCAGGGTCACTGAAGCTTTCTTT
once . TRBJ2-1 TRBV7-9 CASSLSRSYNEQFF TGTGCCAGCAGCTTAAGCCGCTCCTACAATGAGCAGTTCTTC
. . TRBJ2-1 TRBV28 CASSLVPYNEQFF TGTGCCAGCAGTTTAGTCCCGTACAATGAGCAGTTCTTC
. . TRBJ2-1 TRBV5-1 CASSSERSGPIANNEQFF TGCGCCAGCAGTTCAGAACGGTCAGGGCCAATTGCGAACAATGAGCAGTTCTTC
. TRBD1 TRBJ2-2 TRBV5-1 CASSSGQGGGELFF TGCGCCAGCAGCTCGGGACAGGGCGGCGGGGAGCTGTTTTTT
. . TRBJ1-2 TRBV15 CATSRDRTAYGYTF TGTGCCACCAGCAGAGATCGGACAGCCTATGGCTACACCTTC
. . TRBJ1-2 TRBV5-5 CASTTFVEVNNYGYTF TGTGCCAGCACGACCTTTGTGGAGGTGAACAACTATGGCTACACCTTC
. . TRBJ2-1 TRBV6-6 CASSYGSVVQNEQFF TGTGCCAGCAGTTACGGGTCGGTGGTACAGAATGAGCAGTTCTTC
. . TRBJ2-3 TRBV10-2 CANKLPAGSTDTQYF TGCGCCAATAAGCTACCTGCGGGGAGCACAGATACGCAGTATTTT
. . TRBJ2-7 TRBV27 CASSLLGSLSYEQYF TGTGCCAGCAGTTTATTAGGTAGCCTCTCCTACGAGCAGTACTTC
once . TRBJ2-6 TRBV19 CATRSSGANVLTF TGTGCCACCCGGAGCTCTGGGGCCAACGTCCTGACTTTC
. . TRBJ1-1 TRBV6-6 CASSINTEAFF TGTGCCAGCTCAATTAACACTGAAGCTTTCTTT
. TRBD1 TRBJ1-4 TRBV6-1 CASRKTGGGEKLFF TGTGCCAGCAGGAAGACAGGGGGGGGAGAAAAACTGTTTTTT
. . TRBJ1-1 TRBV12-5 CASGLDSGTEAFF TGTGCTAGTGGTTTGGATTCAGGCACTGAAGCTTTCTTT
. TRBD1 TRBJ2-1 TRBV6-5 CASSSPGTGMYTEQFF TGTGCCAGCAGTTCCCCCGGGACAGGGATGTATACTGAGCAGTTCTTC
. TRBD2 TRBJ2-1 TRBV4-2 CASSQEPSGNSEQFF TGTGCCAGCAGCCAAGAACCTAGCGGGAATAGTGAGCAGTTCTTC
. TRBD1 TRBJ2-5 TRBV14 CASSPIPGQVAQETQYF TGTGCCAGCAGTCCTATCCCGGGACAGGTGGCCCAAGAGACCCAGTACTTC
. TRBD1 TRBJ2-5 TRBV6-1 CASSARTGVFAETQYF TGTGCCAGCAGTGCTCGGACAGGGGTTTTTGCAGAGACCCAGTACTTC
. . TRBJ1-3 TRBV29-1 CSAEQGSGNTIYF TGCAGCGCCGAACAGGGCTCTGGAAACACCATATATTTT
. . TRBJ2-1 TRBV28 CASSLYGLAGQAEQFF TGTGCCAGCAGTTTATATGGGCTAGCGGGACAGGCTGAGCAGTTCTTC
. . TRBJ2-2 TRBV18 CASSPSRDTSLFF TGTGCCAGCTCACCATCCCGGGACACCTCGCTGTTTTTT
. . TRBJ2-3 TRBV6-5 CASSPQSADTQYF TGTGCCAGCAGCCCACAAAGCGCAGATACGCAGTATTTT
. . TRBJ1-1 TRBV28 CASRGGDPNTEAFF TGTGCCAGCAGGGGCGGGGACCCGAACACTGAAGCTTTCTTT
. TRBD2 TRBJ2-5 TRBV30 CAWSSGGETQYF TGTGCCTGGAGTTCGGGGGGGGAGACCCAGTACTTC
. TRBD2 TRBJ2-1 TRBV5-4 CASSWFAGGRSEQFF TGTGCCAGCAGCTGGTTCGCGGGGGGGCGCAGTGAGCAGTTCTTC
. TRBD2 TRBJ2-5 TRBV10-3 CATSEGAGGETQYF TGTGCCACTTCGGAAGGGGCGGGGGGCGAGACCCAGTACTTC
. . TRBJ2-2 TRBV5-1 CASSQGGGNTGELFF TGCGCCAGCAGCCAGGGGGGCGGGAACACCGGGGAGCTGTTTTTT
. . TRBJ2-7 TRBV27 CASSPNLAEQYF TGTGCCAGCAGTCCAAACCTGGCCGAGCAGTACTTC
. . TRBJ1-2 TRBV21-1 CASSKKVDRRGYTF TGTGCCAGCAGCAAAAAGGTTGACAGGAGAGGCTACACCTTC
. TRBD1 TRBJ1-5 TRBV30 CAWSVQGTGSLKPQHF TGTGCCTGGAGTGTACAGGGGACAGGGAGTTTGAAGCCCCAGCATTTT
. . TRBJ2-1 TRBV28 CASSLELPEYNEQFF TGTGCCAGCAGTTTAGAACTACCCGAATACAATGAGCAGTTCTTC
. TRBD2 TRBJ2-3 TRBV10-1 CASSLLAGKTDTQYF TGCGCCAGCAGTCTACTAGCGGGAAAAACAGATACGCAGTATTTT
. . TRBJ1-4 TRBV10-2 CASMRGLNEKLFF TGCGCCAGCATGCGGGGCCTGAATGAAAAACTGTTTTTT
. TRBD2 TRBJ2-4 TRBV6-1 CASSALAGGKNIQYF TGTGCCAGCAGTGCTCTAGCGGGAGGTAAAAACATTCAGTACTTC
. . TRBJ1-6 TRBV6-6 CASRERGMASPLHF TGTGCCAGCAGGGAAAGGGGGATGGCTTCACCCCTCCACTTT
. . TRBJ1-2 TRBV5-1 CASSLDGSYGYTF TGCGCCAGCAGCTTGGACGGGTCCTATGGCTACACCTTC
. TRBD1 TRBJ1-1 TRBV6-6 CASSQQGLNTEAFF TGTGCCAGCAGTCAACAGGGGTTGAACACTGAAGCTTTCTTT
. TRBD1 TRBJ1-4 TRBV18 CASSPTPGQGVGNEKLFF TGTGCCAGCTCACCTACCCCGGGACAGGGGGTCGGTAATGAAAAACTGTTTTTT
. TRBD1 TRBJ2-5 TRBV5-5 CASSSGTGETQYF TGTGCCAGCAGCTCAGGGACAGGAGAGACCCAGTACTTC
. TRBD2 TRBJ2-3 TRBV27 CASSKLAGGSGTDTQYF TGTGCCAGCAGCAAACTAGCGGGGGGAAGCGGCACAGATACGCAGTATTTT
. TRBD1 TRBJ2-2 TRBV9 CASSIHSTGANTGELFF TGTGCCAGCAGCATACACTCGACAGGGGCGAACACCGGGGAGCTGTTTTTT
. TRBD1 TRBJ2-7 TRBV7-8 CASSPPDRGSYEQYF TGTGCCAGCAGCCCTCCGGACAGGGGGTCCTACGAGCAGTACTTC
. . TRBJ2-7 TRBV5-5 CASSAGAGGGEQYF TGTGCCAGCAGCGCGGGGGCAGGGGGCGGGGAGCAGTACTTC
. . TRBJ1-2 TRBV27 CASSPGGLGYTF TGTGCCAGCAGCCCCGGGGGGCTTGGCTACACCTTC
. TRBD1 TRBJ2-4 TRBV4-2 CASSQDLGDSSNIQYF TGTGCCAGCAGCCAAGATCTGGGGGACAGTTCGAACATTCAGTACTTC
once TRBD2 TRBJ2-2 TRBV28 CASSHEAGVTGELFF TGTGCCAGCAGTCATGAAGCGGGAGTGACCGGGGAGCTGTTTTTT
. TRBD2 TRBJ2-5 TRBV30 CAWSVGLAGGQETQYF TGTGCCTGGAGTGTAGGTCTAGCGGGAGGCCAAGAGACCCAGTACTTC
. . TRBJ2-3 TRBV7-2 CASSFLSGRTDTQYF TGTGCCAGCAGCTTTCTCTCAGGTCGCACAGATACGCAGTATTTT
. TRBD1 TRBJ1-5 TRBV7-8 CASSLMEGASNQPQHF TGTGCCAGCAGCTTGATGGAGGGGGCAAGCAATCAGCCCCAGCATTTT